The clone carrying this TCR beta chain was detected many times. Its antigen is currently unknown. Certain patients, namely those with other autoimmune diseases, uncontrolled infections, pregnancy or lactation, were excluded. The TCR beta CDR3 regions underwent amplification from RNA transcripts. First-round RT-PCR used HTBI primers; second-round multiplex PCR followed. One entry per CDR3 protein, called by TCRdb with MiXCR from the multiplex PCR reads. The sample lists approximately 480,000 distinct CDR3 sequences; 13% to 15% were seen once. The data belong to a study of Graves' ophthalmopathy and Graves' hyperthyroidism. Study-wide results and limits: With over 85% sensitivity and 81.08% specificity, a 13-signature model separated ophthalmopathy from stable hyperthyroidism. Most expanded clonotypes from thyroid (those above 0.001 frequency) were also found in blood.

Germline-derived CDR1 and CDR2 are GTSNPN and SVGIG (reference sequence). The CDR3 runs to 14 residues. V trimming: 0 bases; J trimming: 4 bases; junction bases outside the gene matches: 4. The source material was blood. The rearrangement uses TRBV30 and TRBJ1-2; TRBD1 matches at 8 bases. The TCR was taken from a woman aged 25 to 45 with Graves' ophthalmopathy. The CDR3 reads CAWSVSDRVYGYTF. Here the CDR3 DNA reads TGTGCCTGGAGTGTTTCGGACAGGGTCTATGGCTACACCTTC. Full variable domain (missing parts from reference TRBV30 and TRBJ1-2): SQTIHQWPATLVQPVGSPLSLECTVEGTSNPNLYWYRQAAGRGLQLLFYSVGIGQISSEVPQNLSASRPQDRQFILSSKKLLLSDSGFYLCAWSVSDRVYGYTFGSGTRLTVV.